Shown below are 27 T cell receptor beta chains from a single sample sequenced in a study of blood T cells in healthy people across ages. A sample-barcoded 5' primer and a J-beta primer mix were used in a second PCR of roughly 7 to 11 cycles. TCRdb reanalysed the 5' RACE reads using MiXCR and keeps one entry per CDR3 protein. The sample includes 1.5 million to 2 million distinct CDR3 sequences, 49% of them seen just once. Input material: blood. The receptors originated from a woman between 40 and 55 years old in good health.

The chain links TRBV7-2 to TRBJ2-3; D is unclear. Looked up from germline, CDR1 is SGHTA and CDR2 is FQGNSA. The CDR3 is 14 residues long. Trimming pared 5 bases from V and 4 bases from J, leaving 13 bases between. CDR3 coding DNA: TGTACCAGCAGCAGGGCGCGAACATCAGATACGCAGTATTTT. Amino acid sequence: CTSSRARTSDTQYF.

For the CDR3, the DNA is TGTGCCATCAGTGATGGAGACGAGCAGTACTTC. The encoded protein is CAISDGDEQYF. The gene calls are TRBV10-3 and TRBJ2-7; no clear D. CDR1 is ENHRY, CDR2 SYGVKD, per germline. V was pared by 3 bases and J by 5 bases, with 5 bases between. The CDR3 spans 11 residues.

Here the CDR3 DNA reads TGCAGCGGCCGGACTGTAAACACTGAAGCTTTCTTT. This gives the protein CSGRTVNTEAFF. This chain joins TRBV29-1 and TRBJ1-1; D uncertain. Germline loops: CDR1 SQVTM, CDR2 ANQGSEA. V lost 7 bases, J lost 2 bases, and 11 bases lay in between. The CDR3 is 12 amino acids.

The genes are TRBV6-1 and TRBJ2-1; 15 positions agree with TRBD2. CDR3 length: 20 amino acids. Trimming removed 5 bases from V and 2 bases from J; junction bases left unmatched: 13. Germline CDR1 MNHNS, CDR2 SASEGT. The CDR3 region is CASSPQSPGTSGGTYNEQFF. In DNA, the CDR3 is TGTGCCAGCAGTCCCCAATCTCCCGGGACTAGCGGGGGGACCTACAATGAGCAGTTCTTC.

This clonotype has a handful of counts. The rearrangement uses TRBV2 and TRBJ2-3; D remains unclear. The germline V and J ends were trimmed by 2 bases and 0 bases, with 12 bases remaining between them. Germline-derived CDR1 and CDR2 are SNHLY and FYNNEI. The CDR3 spans 16 residues. CDR3 sequence: CASSERPPHSTDTQYF. CDR3 nucleotide sequence: TGTGCCAGCAGTGAAAGGCCCCCCCACAGCACAGATACGCAGTATTTT.

The CDR3 DNA is TGTGCCACCAGTGATCCGACCGGGACAGGGGGCGACGAGCAGTACTTC. It encodes CATSDPTGTGGDEQYF. The chain employs TRBV24-1 and TRBJ2-7; 12 nucleotides agree with TRBD1. J was trimmed by 5 bases and V by 3 bases; bases with no gene match: 7. CDR1 is KGHDR and CDR2 is SFDVKD in the germline V gene. This CDR3 region has 16 residues.

This clonotype turned up a few times. The rearrangement links TRBV7-2 to TRBJ2-5; D not certain. Germline V gives CDR1 SGHTA, CDR2 FQGNSA. Trimming left V 8 bases short and J 1 base short, with 14 bases between. The CDR3 loop spans 14 amino acids. Here the CDR3 reads CASHRALIQETQYF. CDR3 nucleotides: TGTGCCAGCCACCGTGCCCTCATCCAAGAGACCCAGTACTTC.

This chain uses TRBV20-1 with TRBJ1-5; no reliable D call. The CDR3 extends over 16 amino acids. Trimming cost V 3 bases and J 7 bases, with 22 bases left between them. The germline gives CDR1 DFQATT, CDR2 SNEGSKA (reference sequence). The CDR3 spells CSARELDTRLGQPQHF. In nucleotides, the CDR3 is TGCAGTGCTAGGGAATTAGATACGAGGTTAGGGCAGCCCCAGCATTTT.

Many counts were recorded for this clonotype. The V and J genes are TRBV4-2 and TRBJ2-5; 13 bases map to TRBD2. Germline CDR1 is LGHNA and CDR2 is YNFKEQ. J was trimmed by 4 bases and V by 3 bases; bases with no gene match: 5. This CDR3 comprises 16 residues. CDR3 sequence reads: CASSQGTSGDGETQYF. Here the CDR3 DNA reads TGTGCCAGCAGCCAGGGGACTAGCGGGGATGGAGAGACCCAGTACTTC.

The chain couples TRBV27 to TRBJ2-7; 11 bases line up with TRBD2. CDR3 size: 16 residues. The ends lost 6 bases at V and 2 bases at J; junction bases unmatched: 9. From germline, CDR1 is MNHEY and CDR2 SMNVEV (reference sequence). CDR3 sequence reads: CASRVPTSGITYEQYF. The CDR3 DNA reads TGTGCCAGCAGGGTCCCGACTAGCGGGATTACCTACGAGCAGTACTTC.

The chain joins TRBV12-3 or TRBV12-4 to TRBJ1-5, with D uncertain. Deletions cut 5 bases from V and 4 bases from J, with 12 bases between. The CDR3 is 14 amino acids. The CDR3 sequence: CASSPPGINQPQHF. The CDR3, as DNA: TGTGCCAGCAGTCCACCCGGGATTAATCAGCCCCAGCATTTT.

This clonotype was recorded a few times. The chain couples TRBV27 to TRBJ1-6; no clear D. The CDR3 runs to 16 residues. V lost 0 bases and J lost 10, with 16 bases in between. Per germline, CDR1 MNHEY and CDR2 SMNVEV (reference sequence). The CDR3 nucleotides read TGTGCCAGCAGTTTATCGGAGGGTTCTAGGTACTCACCCCTCCACTTT. Translated, it gives CASSLSEGSRYSPLHF.

The chain combines TRBV7-2 with TRBJ2-1; 8 positions agree with TRBD1. This CDR3 comprises 15 residues. The V and J ends lost 5 bases and 6 bases, in that order; junction bases with no gene match: 9. Germline CDR1 reads SGHTA; CDR2 reads FQGNSA. CDR3 nucleotide sequence: TGTGCCAGCAGCCTTGACGGACAGGGCGGCAATGAGCAGTTCTTC. It codes for CASSLDGQGGNEQFF.

This clonotype appeared a few times. The chain employs TRBV7-9 and TRBJ2-5; either TRBD1 or TRBD2 may fit D (6 bases each). The CDR3 runs 15 residues. Germline CDR1 is SEHNR and CDR2 is FQNEAQ (reference sequence). Trimming removed 4 bases at V and 5 bases at J, with 17 bases between. The CDR3 nucleotides read TGTGCCAGCAGCTCCCCCCTTCGGGGGCGGGAGACCCAGTACTTC. Protein sequence: CASSSPLRGRETQYF.

Only a few counts were recorded for this clonotype. The J gene is TRBJ1-2, the V gene TRBV5-1; tentatively, D is TRBD1 (6 bases). V was clipped by 4 bases and J by 3 bases, with 19 bases between them. The germline CDR1 and CDR2 sequences are SGHRS and YFSETQ. CDR3 length: 16 amino acids. The CDR3 sequence: CASSEGDDRTYYGYTF. The CDR3 coding sequence is TGCGCCAGCAGCGAGGGGGACGATCGGACGTACTATGGCTACACCTTC.

The rearrangement uses TRBV27 and TRBJ1-2; 8 nucleotides line up with TRBD1. Germline CDR1 MNHEY, CDR2 SMNVEV (reference sequence). The CDR3 is 15 amino acids. The junction had 6 bases not matched to a gene; V was cut back by 5 bases and J by 1 base. In DNA, the CDR3 is TGTGCCAGCAGTCGCCGGACAGGGCTTAACTATGGCTACACCTTC. Residues: CASSRRTGLNYGYTF.

The rearrangement uses TRBV2 and TRBJ2-3; 7 nucleotides align to TRBD2. V lost 5 bases to trimming and J lost 2 bases; unmatched junction nucleotides: 13. Germline V lookup: CDR1 SNHLY, CDR2 FYNNEI. The CDR3 covers 17 residues. CDR3 sequence reads: CASSPYRRAGYTDTQYF. CDR3 DNA sequence: TGTGCCAGCAGTCCCTACCGACGAGCGGGGTACACAGATACGCAGTATTTT.

This clonotype was recorded many times. The chain employs TRBV3-1 and TRBJ2-7; possibly TRBD1 for D (6 bases). Trimming left V 4 bases short and J 0 bases short, with 13 bases between. Germline assignment: CDR1 LGHDT and CDR2 YNNKEL (reference sequence). This CDR3 is 15 amino acids long. Here the CDR3 DNA reads TGTGCCAGCAGCCTAACCGGGACACACTCCTACGAGCAGTACTTC. As protein: CASSLTGTHSYEQYF.

This clonotype was seen a handful of times. The chain recombines TRBV28 with TRBJ1-6; TRBD1 matches at 9 bases. Germline loops: CDR1 MDHEN, CDR2 SYDVKM. The trim removed 7 bases at V and 7 bases at J, leaving 5 bases unmatched. The CDR3 is made up of 14 amino acids. CDR3 DNA: TGTGCCAGCACCGGGACAGGGTTGAATTCACCCCTCCACTTT. This codes for CASTGTGLNSPLHF.

This clonotype was detected a few times. The chain carries TRBV6-5 and TRBJ1-2; D remains ambiguous. The germline V gene encodes CDR1 MNHEY and CDR2 SVGAGI. V was pared by 4 bases and J by 2 bases, with 14 bases between. The CDR3 is 15 residues long. The CDR3 loop reads CASSSRAEGNYGYTF. The CDR3 bases are TGTGCCAGCAGTTCTCGGGCAGAAGGGAACTATGGCTACACCTTC.

CDR3 loop: CASSSKQGVGQPQHF. For the CDR3, the DNA is TGTGCCAGCAGTTCTAAACAGGGGGTCGGTCAGCCCCAGCATTTT. This chain joins TRBV6-6 and TRBJ1-5, with 8 bases matching TRBD1. The CDR3 contains 15 residues. The V gene end was trimmed by 4 bases and the J gene end by 6 bases; junction bases not matched to a gene: 8. CDR1 and CDR2 from the germline V gene are MNHNY and SVGAGI (reference sequence).

This clonotype was observed a few times. The chain carries TRBV25-1 and TRBJ2-5; TRBD2 is a possible D gene (6 bases). V was trimmed by 6 bases and J by 3 bases, leaving 11 bases between them. CDR3 size: 13 residues. Germline CDR1 reads MGHDK; CDR2 reads SYGVNS. CDR3 amino acids: CASRLGGEETQYF. DNA for the CDR3: TGTGCCAGCAGACTCGGGGGAGAAGAGACCCAGTACTTC.

The chain carries TRBV5-1 and TRBJ1-6; D gene unclear. Germline V CDR1 and CDR2: SGHRS, YFSETQ. V lost 0 bases to trimming and J lost 8 bases, with 12 bases between them. The CDR3 length is 15 residues. The CDR3 sequence: CASSLAGQKDSPLHF. The CDR3 DNA follows: TGCGCCAGCAGCTTGGCCGGTCAGAAAGATTCACCCCTCCACTTT.

As concerns this clonotype: A junction end diverges from the germline sequence, so it may reflect a read error. The chain couples TRBV7-7 to TRBJ2-5; D possibly matches TRBD1 or TRBD2 (6 bases each). The germline CDR1 and CDR2 sequences are SSHAT and FNYEAQ (reference sequence). CDR3 length: 14 amino acids. CDR3: CASSLGDTRGEQYF. The CDR3 DNA sequence: TGTGCTAGCAGCTTAGGGGACACCCGCGGGGAGCAGTACTTC.

With respect to this clonotype: A junction end diverges from the germline sequence, so it may reflect a read error. The chain uses TRBV9 and TRBJ2-7; either TRBD1 or TRBD2 may supply D (5 bases each). The J call may not be correct, given that the DNA end is closer to TRBJ2-5. The CDR3 extends over 13 amino acids. Germline V gives CDR1 SGDLS, CDR2 YYNGEE. The CDR3 bases are TGTGCCTGCAGCCGTGGGACGGTAGGGACCCAGTACTTC. Amino acid sequence: CACSRGTVGTQYF.

On this clonotype: At one boundary the junction diverges from the germline segment, which might be a read error. V gene TRBV4-2 combines with J gene TRBJ1-6, with unresolved D. Germline loops: CDR1 LGHNA, CDR2 YNFKEQ. This CDR3 has 17 residues. The CDR3 coding sequence is TGTGCCAGCAACCAAGATCCGTGGAGCTCCTATAATTCACCCCTCCACTTT. Protein product: CASNQDPWSSYNSPLHF.

This clonotype was recorded only once. V is TRBV5-1 and J is TRBJ1-2; D possibly corresponds to TRBD1 (5 bases). Germline V gene lookup returns CDR1 SGHRS and CDR2 YFSETQ. CDR3 length: 14 amino acids. Between the trimmed V and J ends, which lost 1 base and 7 bases, there was a span of 14 bases. For the CDR3, the DNA is TGCGCCAGCAGCTTGCCCCGGGACGGGGTTGGCTACACCTTC. Amino acid sequence: CASSLPRDGVGYTF. Supplemented by reference TRBV5-1 and TRBJ1-2, the full variable domain reads KAGVTQTPRYLIKTRGQQVTLSCSPISGHRSVSWYQQTPGQGLQFLFEYFSETQRNKGNFPGRFSGRQFSNSRSEMNVSTLELGDSALYLCASSLPRDGVGYTFGSGTRLTVV.